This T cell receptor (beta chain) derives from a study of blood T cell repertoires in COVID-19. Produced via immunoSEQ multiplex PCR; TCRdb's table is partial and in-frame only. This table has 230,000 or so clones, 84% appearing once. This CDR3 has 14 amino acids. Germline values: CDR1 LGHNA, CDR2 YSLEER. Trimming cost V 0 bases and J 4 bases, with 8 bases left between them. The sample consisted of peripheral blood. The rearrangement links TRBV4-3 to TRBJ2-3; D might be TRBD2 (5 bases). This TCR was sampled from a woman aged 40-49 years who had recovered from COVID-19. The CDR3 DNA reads TGCGCCAGCAGCCAAGATGGACTGGCAGATACGCAGTATTTT. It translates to CASSQDGLADTQYF.